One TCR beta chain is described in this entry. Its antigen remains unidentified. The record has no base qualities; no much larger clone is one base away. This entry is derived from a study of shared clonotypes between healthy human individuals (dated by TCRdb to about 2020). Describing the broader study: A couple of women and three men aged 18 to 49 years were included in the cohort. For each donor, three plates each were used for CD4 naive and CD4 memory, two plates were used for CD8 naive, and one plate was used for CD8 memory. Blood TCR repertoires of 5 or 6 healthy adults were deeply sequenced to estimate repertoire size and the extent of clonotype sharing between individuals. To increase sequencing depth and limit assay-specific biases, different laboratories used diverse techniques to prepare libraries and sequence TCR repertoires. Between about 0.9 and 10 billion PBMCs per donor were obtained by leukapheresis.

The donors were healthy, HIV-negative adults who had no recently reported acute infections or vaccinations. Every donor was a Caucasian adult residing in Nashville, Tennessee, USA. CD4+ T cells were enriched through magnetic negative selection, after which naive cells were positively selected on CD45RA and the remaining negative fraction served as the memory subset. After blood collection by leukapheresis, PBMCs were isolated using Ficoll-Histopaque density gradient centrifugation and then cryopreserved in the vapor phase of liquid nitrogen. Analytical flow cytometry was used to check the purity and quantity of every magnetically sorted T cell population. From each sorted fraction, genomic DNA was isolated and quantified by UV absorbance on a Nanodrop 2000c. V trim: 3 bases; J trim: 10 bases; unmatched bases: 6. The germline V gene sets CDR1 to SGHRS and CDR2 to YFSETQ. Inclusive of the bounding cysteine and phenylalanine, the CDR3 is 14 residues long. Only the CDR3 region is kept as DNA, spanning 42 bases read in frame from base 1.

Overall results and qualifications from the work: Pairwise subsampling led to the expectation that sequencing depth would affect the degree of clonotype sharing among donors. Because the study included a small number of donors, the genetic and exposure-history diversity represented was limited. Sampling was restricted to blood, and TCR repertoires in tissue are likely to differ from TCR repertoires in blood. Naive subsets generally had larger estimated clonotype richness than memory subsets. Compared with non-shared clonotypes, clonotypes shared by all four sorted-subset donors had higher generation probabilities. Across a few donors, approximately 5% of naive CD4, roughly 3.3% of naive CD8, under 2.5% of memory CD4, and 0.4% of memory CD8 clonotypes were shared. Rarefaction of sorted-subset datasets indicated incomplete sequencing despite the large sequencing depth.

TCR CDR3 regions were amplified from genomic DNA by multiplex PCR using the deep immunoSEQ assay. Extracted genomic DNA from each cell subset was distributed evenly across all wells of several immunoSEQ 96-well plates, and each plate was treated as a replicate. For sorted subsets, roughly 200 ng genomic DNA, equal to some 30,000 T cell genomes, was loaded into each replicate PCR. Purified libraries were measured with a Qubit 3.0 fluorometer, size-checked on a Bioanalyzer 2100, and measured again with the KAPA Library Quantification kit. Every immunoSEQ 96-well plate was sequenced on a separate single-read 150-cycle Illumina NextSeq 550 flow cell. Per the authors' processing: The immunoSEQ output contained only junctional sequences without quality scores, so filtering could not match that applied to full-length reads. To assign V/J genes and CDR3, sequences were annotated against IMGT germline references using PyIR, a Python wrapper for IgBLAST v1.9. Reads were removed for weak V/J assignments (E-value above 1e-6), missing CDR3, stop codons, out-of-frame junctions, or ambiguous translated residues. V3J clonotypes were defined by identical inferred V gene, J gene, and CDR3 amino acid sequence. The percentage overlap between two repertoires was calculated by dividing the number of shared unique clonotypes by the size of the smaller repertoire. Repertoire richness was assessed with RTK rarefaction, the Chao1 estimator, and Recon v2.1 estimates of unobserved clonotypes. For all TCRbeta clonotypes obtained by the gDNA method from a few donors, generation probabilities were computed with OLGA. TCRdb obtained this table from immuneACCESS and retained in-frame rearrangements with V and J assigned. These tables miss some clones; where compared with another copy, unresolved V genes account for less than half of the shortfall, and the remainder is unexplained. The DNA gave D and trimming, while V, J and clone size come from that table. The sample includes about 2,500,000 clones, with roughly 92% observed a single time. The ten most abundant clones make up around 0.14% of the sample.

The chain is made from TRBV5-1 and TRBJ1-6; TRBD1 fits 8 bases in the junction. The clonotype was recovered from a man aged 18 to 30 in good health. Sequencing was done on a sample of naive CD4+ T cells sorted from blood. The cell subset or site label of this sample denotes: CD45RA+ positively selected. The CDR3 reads CASSSGQGKSPLHF. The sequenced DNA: TGCGCCAGCAGCTCCGGACAGGGAAAATCACCCCTCCACTTT.